The clone carrying this TCR beta chain was detected once. CDR3 length: 16 amino acids. Germline loops: CDR1 SGHVS, CDR2 FQNEAQ. The V and J ends lost 1 base and 2 bases respectively, with 9 bases between them. This entry comes from a study of T cell responses to AZD1222 COVID-19 vaccine. Only in-frame clones appear in the TCRdb table, and some are missing; sequencing was by immunoSEQ multiplex PCR. The table shows 80,000 or so clones, with about nine tenths occurring only once. The input for sequencing was peripheral blood, taken on day 0 of AZD1222 vaccination. The clonotype comes from an adult in good health. This chain joins TRBV7-8 and TRBJ1-6; D gene unclear. In nucleotides, the CDR3 is TGTGCCAGCAGCTTAGGTTCGGGGACCTATAATTCACCCCTCCACTTT. Protein sequence: CASSLGSGTYNSPLHF.